The 21 T cell receptor beta chains below come from one sample, sequenced in a study of T cell responses to AZD1222 COVID-19 vaccine. Sequenced by immunoSEQ multiplex PCR; TCRdb stores in-frame clones only, minus some. The sample has about 140,000 clones, around 85% seen once; the top ten hold approximately 8%. The sample was peripheral blood, taken 28 days after the second dose of the MenACWY control vaccine. The receptors originated from an adult who received the MenACWY meningococcal vaccine as a control.

This clone was recorded only once. The chain carries TRBV5-1 and TRBJ1-5, with 7 bases that match TRBD1. Looked up from germline, CDR1 is SGHRS and CDR2 is YFSETQ. The CDR3 is made up of 14 amino acids. The trim removed 3 bases at V and 2 bases at J, leaving 2 bases unmatched. CDR3 nucleotides: TGCGCCAGCAGCTACGGACAGGGCAATCAGCCCCAGCATTTT. This codes for CASSYGQGNQPQHF.

V usage is TRBV7-2 and J usage is TRBJ2-7; D may be TRBD1 (6 bases). The CDR3 totals 14 residues. Germline CDR1 and CDR2: SGHTA and FQGNSA. V dropped 2 bases and J dropped 7 bases, with 15 bases sitting between them. CDR3 residues: CASSLRGSSGEQYF. DNA for the CDR3: TGTGCCAGCAGCTTAAGGGGGAGTTCAGGGGAGCAGTACTTC.

The J gene is TRBJ1-2, the V gene TRBV7-8; D not certain. V lost 5 bases and J 7 bases, leaving 23 bases between the germline ends. Germline CDR1 reads SGHVS; CDR2 reads FQNEAQ. The CDR3 is made up of 16 amino acids. This CDR3 is CASSIMRPGVSGGYTF. In DNA, the CDR3 is TGTGCCAGCAGCATAATGCGACCGGGTGTCTCTGGTGGCTACACCTTC. Full variable domain (outside the CDR3, taken from reference TRBV7-8 and TRBJ1-2): GAGVSQSPRYKVAKRGQDVALRCDPISGHVSLFWYQQALGQGPEFLTYFQNEAQLDKSGLPSDRFFAERPEGSVSTLKIQRTQQEDSAVYLCASSIMRPGVSGGYTFGSGTRLTVV.

This chain connects TRBV28 to TRBJ2-5; D may match TRBD1 or TRBD2 (6 bases each). CDR1 and CDR2 (germline): MDHEN, SYDVKM. The CDR3 is made up of 14 amino acids. The V end lost 2 bases, the J end lost 5 bases, and 12 bases lay between the germline ends. The DNA for the CDR3 is TGTGCCAGCAGTTTAGTGGGGGGCTGGGAGACCCAGTACTTC. Protein product: CASSLVGGWETQYF.

The J gene is TRBJ2-5, the V gene TRBV11-3; the match to TRBD1 covers 9 bases. The CDR3 extends over 15 amino acids. Germline V lookup: CDR1 SGHNT, CDR2 YENEEA. With 3 bases clipped from V and 5 bases from J, the junction kept 7 bases outside the gene matches. The CDR3 DNA reads as TGTGCCAGCAGCTTCCGGGACAGGGAGTGGGAGACCCAGTACTTC. Translated, it gives CASSFRDREWETQYF.

The V call is TRBV6-5, the J call TRBJ2-5, with D maybe TRBD1 (5 bases). Trimming shortened V by 10 bases and J by 4 bases, and 13 bases separated the two germline ends. The CDR3 totals 12 residues. The germline CDR1 and CDR2 sequences are MNHEY and SVGAGI. As DNA, the CDR3 is TGTGCCACCGCAGGGTTGGGAGAGACCCAGTACTTC. Translated: CATAGLGETQYF.

This clone was observed once. The rearrangement joins TRBV5-1 to TRBJ1-2, with D perhaps TRBD1 (5 bases). This CDR3 has 12 amino acids. Germline V gene data show CDR1 as SGHRS and CDR2 as YFSETQ. Trimming removed 10 bases from V and 8 bases from J, with 18 bases in between. The CDR3 coding sequence is TGCGCCTCCAGCAACCAGGGCAACGGCTACACCTTC. Its protein is CASSNQGNGYTF. Combining the CDR3 with reference TRBV5-1 and TRBJ1-2 gives the whole variable domain KAGVTQTPRYLIKTRGQQVTLSCSPISGHRSVSWYQQTPGQGLQFLFEYFSETQRNKGNFPGRFSGRQFSNSRSEMNVSTLELGDSALYLCASSNQGNGYTFGSGTRLTVV.

This chain joins TRBV6-5 and TRBJ1-3; D uncertain. Trimming cost V 8 bases and J 2 bases, with 10 bases left between them. The CDR3 has 13 residues. Germline CDR1 reads MNHEY; CDR2 reads SVGAGI. Written as DNA, the CDR3 is TGTGCCAGCGCCCGAGGCGCTGGAAACACCATATATTTT. This gives the protein CASARGAGNTIYF.

The chain is built from TRBV15 and TRBJ1-1; D not resolved. From germline, CDR1 is LNHNV and CDR2 YYDKDF (reference sequence). The CDR3 covers 13 residues. V was trimmed by 0 bases and J by 7 bases, leaving 9 bases between them. The CDR3 region is CATSRDPQGEAFF. The CDR3 nucleotides are TGTGCCACCAGCAGAGATCCCCAAGGTGAAGCTTTCTTT.

The chain couples TRBV5-1 to TRBJ1-4; D might be TRBD1 (5 bases). The germline V gene encodes CDR1 SGHRS and CDR2 YFSETQ. V was trimmed by 5 bases and J by 8 bases, leaving 28 bases between them. There are 18 residues in the CDR3. CDR3: CASSLGGPGGQIGEKLFF. The CDR3 DNA sequence: TGCGCCAGCAGTCTTGGAGGGCCCGGTGGACAAATCGGGGAAAAACTGTTTTTT.

This clone was observed many times. J is TRBJ1-2 and V is TRBV4-2; TRBD1 is a possible D gene (6 bases). Germline V gene sequence: CDR1 LGHNA, CDR2 YNFKEQ. The CDR3 length is 13 residues. V lost 0 bases and J 7 bases, leaving 9 bases between the germline ends. The CDR3 nucleotides read TGTGCCAGCAGCCAAGACAGCAGGGGTGGCTACACCTTC. As protein: CASSQDSRGGYTF.

V usage is TRBV7-2 and J usage is TRBJ2-1; no clear D gene. The length of the CDR3 is 15 residues. V was pared by 1 base and J by 0 bases, with 7 bases between. The germline V gene encodes CDR1 SGHTA and CDR2 FQGNSA. The CDR3 DNA reads as TGTGCCAGCAGCTTAGATCGGAGCTCCTACAATGAGCAGTTCTTC. This encodes CASSLDRSSYNEQFF. The variable domain in full, completed from reference TRBV7-2 and TRBJ2-1, reads GAGVSQSPSNKVTEKGKDVELRCDPISGHTALYWYRQSLGQGLEFLIYFQGNSAPDKSGLPSDRFSAERTGGSVSTLTIQRTQQEDSAVYLCASSLDRSSYNEQFFGPGTRLTVL.

This chain joins TRBV18 and TRBJ1-3; D is perhaps TRBD1 (5 bases). Trimming left V 3 bases short and J 1 base short, with 10 bases between. From germline, CDR1 is KGHSH and CDR2 LQKENI. The CDR3 has 15 residues. This CDR3 reads CASSPSKGSGNTIYF. The CDR3 DNA sequence: TGTGCCAGCTCACCCTCGAAGGGGTCTGGAAACACCATATATTTT.

This clone is a singleton in its sample. The rearrangement joins TRBV3-1 (or the pseudogene TRBV3-2) to TRBJ1-2; 7 bases are shared with TRBD1. V shed 3 bases and J 5 bases; nucleotides not matched to a gene: 12. The germline V gene encodes CDR1 LGHDT and CDR2 YNNKEL (reference sequence). The CDR3 runs to 16 residues. CDR3 DNA sequence: TGTGCCAGCAGCCAGAGACGAACCGGGACAGTATATGGCTACACCTTC. This codes for CASSQRRTGTVYGYTF.

This clone is a singleton in its sample. This rearrangement joins TRBV5-4 to TRBJ1-6; a weak D match, TRBD1 (6 bases). The CDR3 sequence is 18 residues long. Germline V gives CDR1 SGHNT, CDR2 YYREEE (reference sequence). The V and J ends lost 4 bases and 0 bases respectively, with 17 bases between them. The CDR3 loop is CASSLDSGLSSYNSPLHF. CDR3 nucleotides: TGTGCCAGCAGCCTGGACAGCGGTCTGAGCTCCTATAATTCACCCCTCCACTTT.

The chain joins TRBV11-2 to TRBJ2-2; 13 bases are shared with TRBD2. Trimming cost V 5 bases and J 8 bases; bases outside gene matches: 8. The CDR3 has 16 residues. From germline, CDR1 is SGHAT and CDR2 FQNNGV. CDR3 amino acids: CASSPRTSGGGGELFF. The CDR3 nucleotides are TGTGCCAGCAGCCCACGGACTAGCGGGGGAGGGGGGGAGCTGTTTTTT. Combining the CDR3 with reference TRBV11-2 and TRBJ2-2 gives the whole variable domain EAGVAQSPRYKIIEKRQSVAFWCNPISGHATLYWYQQILGQGPKLLIQFQNNGVVDDSQLPKDRFSAERLKGVDSTLKIQPAKLEDSAVYLCASSPRTSGGGGELFFGEGSRLTVL.

This chain links TRBV6-5 with TRBJ2-7; TRBD1 aligns across 10 bases. The trim removed 4 bases at V and 4 bases at J, leaving 7 bases unmatched. Germline CDR1 and CDR2: MNHEY and SVGAGI. The CDR3 is made up of 15 amino acids. The CDR3 loop is CASSSGTGDHYEQYV. As DNA, the CDR3 is TGTGCCAGCAGTTCTGGGACAGGGGACCATTACGAGCAGTACGTC.

The chain is built from TRBV19 and TRBJ2-7; TRBD2 might be the D (5 bases). CDR1 is LNHDA, CDR2 SQIVND, per germline (reference sequence). CDR3 length: 9 amino acids. CDR3 amino acids: CRGSYEQYV. CDR3 DNA: TGTCGAGGGAGCTACGAGCAGTACGTC.

The rearrangement joins TRBV5-5 to TRBJ2-1; TRBD2 is a possible D gene (5 bases). The CDR3 has 13 residues. V was pared by 0 bases and J by 8 bases, with 9 bases between. Germline-derived CDR1 and CDR2 are SGHKS and YYEKEE (reference sequence). The CDR3 region is CASSLGGPDEQFF. CDR3 DNA: TGTGCCAGCAGCTTGGGAGGGCCTGATGAGCAGTTCTTC.

This clone was detected ten times or more. V gene TRBV3-1 (or the pseudogene TRBV3-2) combines with J gene TRBJ2-1; D gene ambiguous. The CDR3 sequence is 14 residues long. Per germline, CDR1 LGHDT and CDR2 YNNKEL (reference sequence). Trimming pared 4 bases from V and 7 bases from J, leaving 14 bases between. CDR3 sequence reads: CASSPLTVSNEQFF. CDR3 DNA sequence: TGTGCCAGCAGCCCCCTTACCGTTTCGAATGAGCAGTTCTTC.

Comment on this clone: This CDR3 is also generated by other DNA sequences in the sample. This chain joins TRBV7-9 and TRBJ2-7; the D call may be TRBD1 or TRBD2 (5 bases each). CDR1 is SEHNR and CDR2 is FQNEAQ in the germline V gene (reference sequence). Trimming stripped 5 bases from V and 10 bases from J, with 15 bases between. This CDR3 contains 12 residues. CDR3 region: CASSRGHREQYF. The CDR3 nucleotides are TGTGCCAGCAGCCGTGGACACCGGGAACAGTACTTC.